One sample yielded the 17 T cell receptor beta chains listed below, sequenced in a study of response to subunit inactivated influenza vaccine. TCRdb reprocessed the RT-PCR reads with MiXCR, giving one entry per CDR3 protein. The sample includes approximately 520,000 distinct CDR3 sequences, 15% to 20% of them seen just once. The sequenced sample was CD4+ T cells sorted from PBMCs, obtained around 2 years after vaccination. The receptors come from a man between 50 and 75 years old who received an inactivated influenza vaccine.

The gene calls are TRBV5-1 and TRBJ1-1; 7 bases line up with TRBD1. V gave up 0 bases and J gave up 0 bases; unmatched junction bases: 5. The CDR3 is 16 residues long. Germline CDR1 is SGHRS and CDR2 is YFSETQ. In nucleotides, the CDR3 is TGCGCCAGCAGCTTGGATAGAGGGGGCCTGAACACTGAAGCTTTCTTT. As protein: CASSLDRGGLNTEAFF.

The rearrangement links TRBV20-1 to TRBJ1-2; 7 positions agree with TRBD1. After removal of 1 base from V and 4 bases from J, the junction contained 9 bases not matched to a gene. This CDR3 is 15 amino acids long. CDR1 and CDR2 from the germline V gene are DFQATT and SNEGSKA (reference sequence). CDR3 DNA sequence: TGCAGTGCTAGAGTCCCGGGACAGATTCTCTATGGCTACACCTTC. It translates to CSARVPGQILYGYTF.

The chain has TRBV19 and TRBJ1-1; D call uncertain. The CDR3 loop spans 15 amino acids. The germline V gene encodes CDR1 LNHDA and CDR2 SQIVND (reference sequence). Trimming took off 3 bases at V and 1 base at J, with 12 bases between the two ends. The chain's CDR3 is CASSIYEGSNTEAFF. In nucleotides, the CDR3 is TGTGCCAGTAGTATTTATGAGGGTTCGAACACTGAAGCTTTCTTT.

This rearrangement joins TRBV5-1 to TRBJ2-1; weak D call: TRBD2 (6 bases). V lost 5 bases and J 2 bases, leaving 14 bases between the germline ends. Germline V gene sequence: CDR1 SGHRS, CDR2 YFSETQ. This CDR3 has 15 amino acids. The CDR3 nucleotides are TGCGCCAGCAGGGTCGGGACTGGACCCTACAATGAGCAGTTCTTC. Amino acids: CASRVGTGPYNEQFF.

This clonotype was seen repeatedly, ten times or more. The chain combines TRBV5-1 with TRBJ1-6; 7 bases map to TRBD1. CDR3 length equals 15 residues. The ends lost 5 bases at V and 5 bases at J; junction bases unmatched: 7. Germline V CDR1 and CDR2: SGHRS, YFSETQ. The CDR3 loop is CASRPPGTDNSPLHF. CDR3 DNA sequence: TGCGCCAGCAGGCCTCCCGGGACAGATAATTCACCCCTCCACTTT.

The rearrangement joins TRBV7-9 to TRBJ2-2, with 8 nucleotides matching TRBD1. J was trimmed by 4 bases and V by 6 bases; bases with no gene match: 4. CDR3 size: 14 residues. Germline V gene sequence: CDR1 SEHNR, CDR2 FQNEAQ (reference sequence). CDR3 DNA sequence: TGTGCCAGCAGGGACAGGGTCGGCACCGGGGAGCTGTTTTTT. It yields the protein CASRDRVGTGELFF.

The V and J genes are TRBV5-1 and TRBJ2-3; D might be TRBD2 (6 bases). From germline, CDR1 is SGHRS and CDR2 YFSETQ. CDR3 length: 19 residues. The ends were cut back, 1 base at V and 0 bases at J, with 21 bases in the middle. DNA for the CDR3: TGCGCCAGCAGCTTGCAGTTTACAGGAAGAGGACTAAGCACAGATACGCAGTATTTT. Protein product: CASSLQFTGRGLSTDTQYF.

The chain couples TRBV7-3 to TRBJ2-2, with a weak D call TRBD2 (6 bases). This CDR3 region has 14 residues. V was clipped by 5 bases and J by 9 bases, with 16 bases between them. CDR1 is SGHTA, CDR2 FQGTGA, per germline. Here the CDR3 DNA reads TGTGCCAGCAGCGTATCGGAAGGGAGGCGGGAGCTGTTTTTT. This codes for CASSVSEGRRELFF.

This clonotype was seen a few times. This sequence joins TRBV4-3 and TRBJ1-5, with a tentative D call TRBD1 (6 bases). Trimming took 4 bases from V and 2 from J, leaving 18 bases between them. The CDR3 consists of 17 residues. Germline V gene lookup returns CDR1 LGHNA and CDR2 YSLEER. The DNA of the CDR3 is TGCGCCAGCAGCCGAAACCCTCCAGGGGTGGGCAATCAGCCCCAGCATTTT. This sequence encodes CASSRNPPGVGNQPQHF.

This chain joins TRBV6-1 and TRBJ1-2; 12 nucleotides align to TRBD1. CDR3 length: 15 residues. Germline V gives CDR1 MNHNS, CDR2 SASEGT. V shed 8 bases, J shed 8 bases, and the junction held 12 bases outside the gene matches. The CDR3 sequence: CASLSPGQGAPGYTF. CDR3 DNA: TGTGCCAGCCTCTCCCCGGGACAGGGGGCTCCGGGCTACACCTTC.

A few counts support this clonotype. The chain has TRBV7-2 and TRBJ2-7; 8 bases are shared with TRBD2. CDR3 length equals 15 residues. The V gene end was trimmed by 0 bases and the J gene end by 3 bases; junction bases not matched to a gene: 4. Germline-derived CDR1 and CDR2 are SGHTA and FQGNSA. The DNA for the CDR3 is TGTGCCAGCAGCTTAGCAGGGACTAGTAACTACGAGCAGTACTTC. Protein: CASSLAGTSNYEQYF.

This clonotype was seen more than once but under ten times. The rearrangement links TRBV2 to TRBJ2-7; possible D gene TRBD1, 5 bases. The CDR3 is made up of 12 amino acids. Germline CDR1 reads SNHLY; CDR2 reads FYNNEI. The V end was cut by 11 bases, the J end by 8 bases, with 19 bases between. Written as DNA, the CDR3 is TGTGCCGGATCGACAGACAGTACGAAGCAGTACTTC. This sequence encodes CAGSTDSTKQYF.

The chain links TRBV4-2 to TRBJ2-5; tentatively, D is TRBD2 (6 bases). Germline V CDR1 and CDR2: LGHNA, YNFKEQ. The V and J ends lost 2 bases and 10 bases respectively, with 14 bases between them. This CDR3 has 13 amino acids. The chain's CDR3 is CASSQSRDSYQYF. CDR3 DNA sequence: TGTGCCAGCAGCCAATCCCGGGACTCGTACCAGTACTTC.

This clonotype was seen many times. This sequence joins TRBV20-1 and TRBJ2-3; 8 positions agree with TRBD2. The ends lost 4 bases at V and 4 bases at J; junction bases unmatched: 10. Germline CDR1 is DFQATT and CDR2 is SNEGSKA (reference sequence). This CDR3 is 15 amino acids long. The CDR3 loop is CSAKPVSGISDTQYF. The CDR3 DNA is TGCAGTGCTAAACCGGTTAGCGGGATCTCAGATACGCAGTATTTT.

The genes are TRBV7-3 and TRBJ2-3; D is ambiguous. Trimming took off 5 bases at V and 8 bases at J, with 14 bases between the two ends. Germline V lookup: CDR1 SGHTA, CDR2 FQGTGA. This CDR3 has 13 residues. Written as DNA, the CDR3 is TGTGCCAGCAGCCCGACTGATCGGAGTACGCAGTATTTT. This codes for CASSPTDRSTQYF.

This rearrangement joins TRBV5-6 to TRBJ2-3; 9 bases map to TRBD2. The CDR3 is made up of 15 amino acids. The J segment lost 2 bases and the V segment lost 4 bases, leaving 5 bases of the junction unmatched. CDR1 SGHDT and CDR2 YYEEEE come from the germline V gene. DNA of the CDR3: TGTGCCAGCAGCATGACTAGCGGCCCCACAGATACGCAGTATTTT. Amino acids: CASSMTSGPTDTQYF.

The rearrangement uses TRBV24-1 and TRBJ2-3; D gene ambiguous. The V gene lost 5 bases and the J gene lost 0 bases, with 5 bases spanning the gap. The CDR3 length is 13 residues. CDR1 and CDR2 from the germline V gene are KGHDR and SFDVKD. Here the CDR3 reads CATSAESTDTQYF. CDR3 nucleotide sequence: TGTGCCACCAGTGCGGAAAGCACAGATACGCAGTATTTT.